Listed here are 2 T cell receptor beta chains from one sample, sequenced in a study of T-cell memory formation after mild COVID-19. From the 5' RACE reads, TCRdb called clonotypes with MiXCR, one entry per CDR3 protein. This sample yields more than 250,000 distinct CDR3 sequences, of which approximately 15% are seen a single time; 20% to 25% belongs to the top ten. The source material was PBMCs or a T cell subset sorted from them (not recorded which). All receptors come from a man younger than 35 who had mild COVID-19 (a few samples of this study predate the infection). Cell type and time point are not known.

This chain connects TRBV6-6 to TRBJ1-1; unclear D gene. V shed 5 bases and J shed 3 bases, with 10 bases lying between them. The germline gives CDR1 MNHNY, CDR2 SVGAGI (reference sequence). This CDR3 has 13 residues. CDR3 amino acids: CASSELGYTEAFF. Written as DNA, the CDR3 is TGTGCCAGCAGTGAACTGGGGTACACTGAAGCTTTCTTT.

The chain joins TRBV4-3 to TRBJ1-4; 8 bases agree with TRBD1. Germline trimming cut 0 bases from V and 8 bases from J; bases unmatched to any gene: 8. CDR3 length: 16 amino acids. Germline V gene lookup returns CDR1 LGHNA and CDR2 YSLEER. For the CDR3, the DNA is TGCGCCAGCAGCCAAGATCCTCGGACAGGGTTGGAAAAACTGTTTTTT. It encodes CASSQDPRTGLEKLFF.